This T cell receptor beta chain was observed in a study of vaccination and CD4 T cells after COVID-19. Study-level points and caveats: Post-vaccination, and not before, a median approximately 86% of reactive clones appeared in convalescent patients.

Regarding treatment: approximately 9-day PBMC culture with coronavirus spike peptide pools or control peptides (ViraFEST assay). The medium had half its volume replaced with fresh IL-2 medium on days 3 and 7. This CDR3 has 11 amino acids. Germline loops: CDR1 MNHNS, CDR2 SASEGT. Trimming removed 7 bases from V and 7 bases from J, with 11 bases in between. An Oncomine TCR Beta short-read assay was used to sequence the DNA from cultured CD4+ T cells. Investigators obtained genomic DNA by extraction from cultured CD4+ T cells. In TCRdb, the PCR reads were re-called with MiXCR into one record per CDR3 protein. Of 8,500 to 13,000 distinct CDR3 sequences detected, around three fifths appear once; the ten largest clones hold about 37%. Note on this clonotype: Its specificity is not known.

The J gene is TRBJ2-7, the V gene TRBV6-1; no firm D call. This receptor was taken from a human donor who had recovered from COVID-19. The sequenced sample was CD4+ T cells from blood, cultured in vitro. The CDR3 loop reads CASKTSREQYF. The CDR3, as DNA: TGTGCCAGCAAAACTTCTCGGGAGCAGTACTTC.